These T cell receptor beta chains were read from a single sample in a study of shared clonotypes between healthy human individuals. Profiling relied on immunoSEQ multiplex PCR, and the TCRdb table lists in-frame clones only, not all of them. Of about 590,000 clones in the sample, nearly 97% were seen once. The sequenced sample was naive CD8+ T cells sorted from blood. The receptors were sampled from a woman in her thirties in good health. The CDR3 runs from the conserved cysteine through the conserved F or W. The D gene is left open where the match is weak. Clone sizes are given selectively: once, few, many, or a class where the clone is expanded.

TRBV6-1	TRBJ1-1	few	.	TGTGCCAGCAGTGAATACGCAGGGCTAAACACTGAAGCTTTCTTT	CASSEYAGLNTEAFF
TRBV19	TRBJ2-4	.	TRBD2	TGTGCCAGTAGTAGACTCCCGGGACTAGCGGGAGTAGCGGCCAAAAACATTCAGTACTTC	CASSRLPGLAGVAAKNIQYF
TRBV4-2	TRBJ2-7	.	.	TGTGCCAGCAGCGCAAGAAGTTACTACGAGCAGTACTTC	CASSARSYYEQYF
TRBV2	TRBJ2-1	.	.	TGTGCCAGCAGCCCCACAGGGACTAATGAGCAGTTCTTC	CASSPTGTNEQFF
TRBV19	TRBJ2-1	.	TRBD2	TGTGCCAGTAGTATCCTAGCGGGAGGTGTCAATGAGCAGTTCTTC	CASSILAGGVNEQFF
TRBV2	TRBJ1-1	.	TRBD1	TGTGCCAGCAGTCCCATCGGACAGGGAAGCACTGAAGCTTTCTTT	CASSPIGQGSTEAFF
TRBV6-5	TRBJ2-7	.	.	TGTGCCAGCAGTTTGGGACTGGGATCCTACGAGCAGTACTTC	CASSLGLGSYEQYF
TRBV4-1	TRBJ2-5	.	TRBD2	TGCGCCAGCAGCCAAGTGAAGACGGGAGGGGAGACCCAGTACTTC	CASSQVKTGGETQYF
TRBV5-6	TRBJ1-1	few	TRBD1	TGTGCCAGCAGCGGGGTCAGGGGGCCCACTGAAGCTTTCTTT	CASSGVRGPTEAFF
TRBV5-6	TRBJ2-7	.	TRBD2	TGTGCCAGCACTACCTTCCGGGAGGGCCACGAGCAGTACTTC	CASTTFREGHEQYF
TRBV4-1	TRBJ2-7	.	.	TGCGCCAGCAGCCAAGGTCAGGGCGGACCCTACGAGCAGTACTTC	CASSQGQGGPYEQYF
TRBV5-1	TRBJ2-7	.	.	TGCGCCAGCAGCTTGTTGGGAGAGCAGTACTTC	CASSLLGEQYF
TRBV6-6	TRBJ2-7	.	TRBD2	TGTGCCAGCAGTTACTCGAGCGGGACGGCAACCTACGAGCAGTACTTC	CASSYSSGTATYEQYF
TRBV10-1	TRBJ2-7	.	.	TGCGCCAGCAGTGAGCAAACAGGGTGGGACGAGCAGTACTTC	CASSEQTGWDEQYF
TRBV11-2	TRBJ2-3	.	.	TGTGCCAGCAGCTTACGTCTCACAGATACGCAGTATTTT	CASSLRLTDTQYF
TRBV15	TRBJ2-7	once	.	TGTGCCACCAGAGGCCCAGGGAGCTCCTACGAGCAGTACTTC	CATRGPGSSYEQYF
TRBV5-1	TRBJ2-7	.	.	TGCGCCAGCAGCTCGGGACCTACCTACGAGCAGTACTTC	CASSSGPTYEQYF
TRBV7-8	TRBJ2-5	.	TRBD2	TGTGCCAGCAGCTTAGAACTAGCGGGAGGTTTGGAGACCCAGTACTTC	CASSLELAGGLETQYF
TRBV2	TRBJ1-2	.	.	TGTGCCAGCAGTGAACCTGGGCCCTCGGCGGGCTATGGCTACACCTTC	CASSEPGPSAGYGYTF
TRBV11-2	TRBJ2-2	.	TRBD2	TGTGCCAGCAGCTTAGATACGGGGTTCGGGAGGGTTGGCGGGGAGCTGTTTTTT	CASSLDTGFGRVGGELFF
TRBV5-4	TRBJ1-2	.	TRBD1	TGTGCCAGCAGCCAAGCTCCGGGACAGGGCGGTTATGGCTATGGCTACACCTTC	CASSQAPGQGGYGYGYTF
TRBV2	TRBJ2-7	.	.	TGTGCCAGCCAGTTATCGACAGGCCCCTACGAGCAGTACTTC	CASQLSTGPYEQYF
TRBV30	TRBJ1-1	.	.	TGTGCCTGGAGTGGGATCGTCTGGACAGAAGAGGGCCTGAACACTGAAGCTTTCTTT	CAWSGIVWTEEGLNTEAFF
TRBV5-1	TRBJ2-1	.	TRBD2	TGCGCCAGCAGCGGGGGACTAGCAAGTGAGCAGTTCTTC	CASSGGLASEQFF
TRBV9	TRBJ2-1	.	TRBD2	TGTGCCAGCAGCGTTAGCGGGAGAGGTGATGAGCAGTTCTTC	CASSVSGRGDEQFF
TRBV10-1	TRBJ1-2	.	.	TGCGCCAGCAGTGAGGGGACTAACTATGGCTACACCTTC	CASSEGTNYGYTF
TRBV11-1	TRBJ1-3	.	TRBD1	TGTGCCAGCAGGCCGGACAGGCGCTCATCTGGAAACACCATATATTTT	CASRPDRRSSGNTIYF
TRBV29-1	TRBJ2-3	.	TRBD1	TGCAGCGTTCGAGACCGCGTGACAGGGGTGGCAGATACGCAGTATTTT	CSVRDRVTGVADTQYF
TRBV27	TRBJ2-7	.	TRBD2	TGTGCCAGCAGTTTCGATGCTAGCGGCTACGAGCAGTACTTC	CASSFDASGYEQYF
TRBV15	TRBJ1-5	few	.	TGTGCCACCAGCAGAGATCGGGGAGCAAATCAGCCCCAGCATTTT	CATSRDRGANQPQHF
TRBV7-9	TRBJ2-1	.	.	TGTGCCAGCAGCTTAAGCAGGGTCGAGGGGAATGAGCAGTTCTTC	CASSLSRVEGNEQFF
TRBV28	TRBJ2-1	.	.	TGTGCCAGCAGTGCAGAGGCTAGCGAGGAGCCCCGCTCCTACAATGAGCAGTTCTTC	CASSAEASEEPRSYNEQFF